This T cell receptor (beta chain) was profiled in a study of T cell responses to AZD1222 COVID-19 vaccine. Points from the study as a whole: Reports indicate that nearly half of spike-specific TCRs are directed at unmutated variant regions. White British donors predominated, females outnumbered males, and clonal diversity was possibly underestimated. Spike regions recognized by vaccine-associated CD4 TCRs spanned the protein, led by 160-218 and 743-854. Seropositive at baseline were only a handful of AZD1222 recipients.

Of note for this clone: Its antigen is unidentified.

The table came from immunoSEQ multiplex PCR; TCRdb's copy has only in-frame clones and leaves some out. The data show around 260,000 clones, with approximately 95% seen just once and 0.55% held by the top ten. Trimming took 0 bases from V and 2 from J, leaving 11 bases between them. The germline CDR1 and CDR2 sequences are MNHNS and SASEGT. This CDR3 comprises 16 residues. Sequencing was performed on peripheral blood, taken on day 0 of AZD1222 vaccination. This TCR came from an adult in good health. This chain joins TRBV6-1 and TRBJ1-3, with a possible D match to TRBD1 (5 bases). The CDR3 is CASSEARGETGNTIYF. CDR3 coding DNA: TGTGCCAGCAGTGAAGCGCGGGGGGAGACTGGAAACACCATATATTTT.